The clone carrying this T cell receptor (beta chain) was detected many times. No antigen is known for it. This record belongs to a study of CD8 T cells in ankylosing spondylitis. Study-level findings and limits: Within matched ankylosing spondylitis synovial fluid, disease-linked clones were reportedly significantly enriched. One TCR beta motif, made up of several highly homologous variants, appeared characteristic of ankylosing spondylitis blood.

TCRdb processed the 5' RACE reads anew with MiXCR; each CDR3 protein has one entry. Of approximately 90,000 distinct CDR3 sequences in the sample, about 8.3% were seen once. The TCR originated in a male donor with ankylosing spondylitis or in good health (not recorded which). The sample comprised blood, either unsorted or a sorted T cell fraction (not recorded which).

The CDR3 bases are TGCGCCAGCAGCTTTACAGGTGATGGGGCCAAAAACATTCAGTACTTC. This gives the protein CASSFTGDGAKNIQYF. The chain carries TRBV5-1 and TRBJ2-4; tentative D call: TRBD1 (5 bases). V lost 2 bases, J lost 1 base, and 13 bases lay in between. Germline V gene sequence: CDR1 SGHRS, CDR2 YFSETQ. The CDR3 has 16 residues.